A selection of T cell receptor beta chains follows, all from one sample in a study of read filtering for tumor transcriptome and immune sequencing. Using its own MiXCR run on the reads, TCRdb lists one record per CDR3 protein. Of 100,000 to 150,000 distinct CDR3 sequences listed, 13% are singletons. Sequenced: a population of CD138-negative cells sorted from bone marrow. The receptors were gathered from a donor at least 40 years old with multiple myeloma. The CDR3 runs from the conserved cysteine through the conserved F or W. D genes are given only for firm matches. Expanded clones get a size class; other rows say once, few or many, or leave the size out.

V	J	size	D	CDR3	DNA
TRBV7-2	TRBJ2-2	many	TRBD2	CASSWRTSPGELFF	TGTGCCAGCAGCTGGCGGACTAGCCCCGGGGAGCTGTTTTTT
TRBV20-1	TRBJ2-7	many	-	CSAREEQLTLSEQYF	TGCAGTGCTAGAGAAGAACAGCTCACTCTGAGCGAGCAGTACTTC
TRBV4-2	TRBJ1-2	many	TRBD1	CASSQVEVGQYGYTF	TGTGCCAGCAGCCAAGTGGAAGTGGGACAGTATGGCTACACCTTC
TRBV7-3	TRBJ2-2	many	TRBD1	CASSARDRGQTELFF	TGTGCCAGCAGCGCGAGGGACAGGGGGCAGACGGAGCTGTTTTTT
TRBV5-1	TRBJ2-1	many	TRBD2	CASSFTGLAGGTPYNEQFF	TGCGCCAGCAGCTTTACGGGACTAGCGGGGGGGACCCCCTACAATGAGCAGTTCTTC
TRBV12-3/TRBV12-4	TRBJ1-1	many	-	CASSSSGRGTEAFF	TGTGCCAGCAGTTCTAGCGGCAGAGGCACTGAAGCTTTCTTT
TRBV10-3	TRBJ2-3	many	-	CAIREAGRTDTQYF	TGTGCCATCAGGGAGGCAGGGCGGACAGATACGCAGTATTTT
TRBV7-2	TRBJ2-1	many	-	CASSPDNHPINEQFF	TGTGCCAGCAGCCCCGACAACCACCCTATCAATGAGCAGTTCTTC
TRBV29-1	TRBJ2-5	many	-	CSVTGGGQETQYF	TGCAGCGTTACGGGCGGAGGGCAAGAGACCCAGTACTTC
TRBV20-1	TRBJ1-4	many	-	CSARPRGRPVNEKLFF	TGCAGTGCTAGACCTAGGGGACGGCCAGTTAATGAAAAACTGTTTTTT
TRBV6-2/TRBV6-3	TRBJ2-1	many	-	CASSRADSSYNEQFF	TGTGCCAGCAGTCGGGCCGATAGCTCCTACAATGAGCAGTTCTTC
TRBV7-2	TRBJ2-1	many	-	CASSLDQSGYNEQFF	TGTGCCAGCAGCTTAGATCAATCGGGCTACAATGAGCAGTTCTTC
TRBV20-1	TRBJ1-1	many	TRBD1	CSAPRTGRGLGDTEAFF	TGCAGTGCCCCCCGTACGGGCAGGGGGCTTGGCGACACTGAAGCTTTCTTT
TRBV7-6	TRBJ2-5	many	-	CASSPDSPRSETQYF	TGTGCCAGCAGCCCCGACTCGCCTCGATCGGAGACCCAGTACTTC
TRBV5-4	TRBJ2-1	many	-	CASSPRKHNEQFF	TGTGCCAGCAGCCCGCGGAAACACAATGAGCAGTTCTTC
TRBV7-3	TRBJ2-3	few	TRBD2	CASSYDSGTGTDTQYF	TGTGCCAGCAGCTATGATAGCGGGACTGGCACAGATACGCAGTATTTT
TRBV30	TRBJ2-1	many	-	CAWSVLLEQFF	TGTGCCTGGAGTGTACTCCTTGAGCAGTTCTTC
TRBV12-3/TRBV12-4	TRBJ1-5	many	TRBD1	CASSKQGGNQPQHF	TGTGCCAGCAGCAAACAGGGGGGGAATCAGCCCCAGCATTTT
TRBV29-1	TRBJ2-1	few	TRBD1	CSVEEVWGQGNNEQFF	TGCAGCGTTGAAGAGGTGTGGGGACAGGGAAACAATGAGCAGTTCTTC
TRBV29-1	TRBJ2-2	many	-	CSAGGWGIGTGELFF	TGCAGCGCCGGCGGGTGGGGAATAGGCACCGGGGAGCTGTTTTTT
TRBV7-2	TRBJ2-5	-	TRBD1	CATSARGATGGASETQYF	TGTGCCACCAGCGCTAGGGGGGCGACAGGGGGCGCGTCAGAGACCCAGTACTTC
TRBV24-1	TRBJ2-1	many	TRBD1	CATSHNRGESNEQFF	TGTGCCACCAGTCACAACAGGGGGGAAAGCAATGAGCAGTTCTTC
TRBV3-1	TRBJ2-1	many	-	CASSHYGNEQFF	TGTGCCAGCAGCCATTATGGCAATGAGCAGTTCTTC
TRBV5-6	TRBJ2-1	many	-	CASRMDRRDNEQFF	TGTGCCAGCAGGATGGACAGAAGGGACAATGAGCAGTTCTTC
TRBV12-3/TRBV12-4	TRBJ1-4	many	TRBD1	CASSPQGATNEKLFF	TGTGCCAGCAGCCCTCAGGGGGCAACTAATGAAAAACTGTTTTTT
TRBV28	TRBJ2-4	many	-	CASSLGQLAKNIQYF	TGTGCCAGCAGTTTAGGACAACTAGCCAAAAACATTCAGTACTTC
TRBV7-2	TRBJ2-3	many	-	CASSLVGGGQPDTQYF	TGTGCCAGCAGCTTAGTCGGTGGAGGGCAGCCAGATACGCAGTATTTT
TRBV28	TRBJ2-3	-	-	CASSSPGRSTDTQYF	TGTGCCAGCAGTTCTCCCGGACGTAGCACAGATACGCAGTATTTT
TRBV18	TRBJ1-2	many	-	CASSPTDSRYGYTF	TGTGCCAGCTCACCCACGGACAGCCGTTATGGCTACACCTTC
TRBV7-3	TRBJ2-1	many	TRBD2	CASSPYGGGIRNEQFF	TGTGCCAGCAGCCCCTACGGGGGGGGGATCCGTAATGAGCAGTTCTTC